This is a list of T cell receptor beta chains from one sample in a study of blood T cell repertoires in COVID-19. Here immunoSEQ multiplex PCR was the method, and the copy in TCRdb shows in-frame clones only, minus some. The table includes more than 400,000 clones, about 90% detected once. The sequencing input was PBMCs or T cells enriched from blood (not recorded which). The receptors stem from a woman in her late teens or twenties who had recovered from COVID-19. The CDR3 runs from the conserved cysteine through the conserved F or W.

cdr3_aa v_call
CASSQGTLGGGETQYF TRBV4-1
CASRTQGIFYNEQFF TRBV6-5
CATSSALGLSGANVLTF TRBV15
CSASPATSGGHNEQFF TRBV20-1
CAISGTGGAGNTIYF TRBV10-3
CAWKVDSLILGYTF TRBV30
CASSLGAATPNSPLHF TRBV28
CSVGHSNTEAFF TRBV29-1
CASSLGGENYGYTF TRBV28
CASSESWTSGGRNEQFF TRBV10-1
CASSRPQGDEQYF TRBV5-1
CASSSAAGFYGYTF TRBV7-2
CASSPQGQVSTEAFF TRBV25-1
CASSPTESDQPQHF TRBV5-1
CASGPRNELGTQYF TRBV27
CASTPSWESGNTIYF TRBV28
CASSQATEYGYTF TRBV3-1/TRBV3-2
CASRKSRAGYYGYTF TRBV6-5
CASSHGTSEQYF TRBV7-2
CASSLLTGKNQPQHF TRBV5-6
CASSSYFGSIADEQYF TRBV5-1
CASSYGEANQPQHF TRBV19
CASSPGGQETQYF TRBV6-6
CAYRGNTIYF TRBV30
CASGPLYNEQFF TRBV12-5
CASSGEGRRELFF TRBV28
CASRVGQGTPYGYTF TRBV6-5
CASSSGQGAGANVLTF TRBV11-3
CASSSRGPSTDTQYF TRBV27
CASGPSQGNTEAFF TRBV5-1
CASSLGLRTGQNTEAFF TRBV5-1
CASSLAIMNTEAFF TRBV5-1
CASSPDRVVVGKLFF TRBV11-2
CASSRTGSTEAFF TRBV11-2
CASSHRTGGYGEAFF TRBV3-1/TRBV3-2
CAISVTSGGGTDTQYF TRBV10-3
CASSPPGGDYGYTF TRBV7-2
CASSSQGIIGNEQFF TRBV5-6
CASSLEYEWGGDTEAFF TRBV5-1
CAWFPSLNTEAFF TRBV30
CASSYTGGSPTDTQYF TRBV6-5
CASSAGQGDYEQYF TRBV7-9
CASRLGQGETEAFF TRBV27
CSASLAGGPYEQYF TRBV20-1
CASSLARSTGELFF TRBV5-1
CASTNVRGGNSPLHF TRBV6-5